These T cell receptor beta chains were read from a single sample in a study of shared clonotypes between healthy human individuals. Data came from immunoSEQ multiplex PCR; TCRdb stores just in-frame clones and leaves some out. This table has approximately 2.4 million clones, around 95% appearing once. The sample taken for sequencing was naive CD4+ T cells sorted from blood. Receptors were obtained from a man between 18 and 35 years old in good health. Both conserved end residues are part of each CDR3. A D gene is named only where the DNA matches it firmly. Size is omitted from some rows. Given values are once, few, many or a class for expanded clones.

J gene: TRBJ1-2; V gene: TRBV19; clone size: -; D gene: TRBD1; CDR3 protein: CASSIAQGAKYYGYTF; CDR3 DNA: TGTGCCAGTAGTATAGCCCAGGGGGCAAAGTACTATGGCTACACCTTC
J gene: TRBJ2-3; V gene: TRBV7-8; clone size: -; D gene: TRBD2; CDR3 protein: CASSPTFISGNTDTQYF; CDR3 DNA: TGTGCCAGCAGCCCGACTTTTATTAGCGGGAACACAGATACGCAGTATTTT
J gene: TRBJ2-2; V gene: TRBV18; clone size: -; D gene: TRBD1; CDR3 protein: CASSPPGTANTGELFF; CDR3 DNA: TGTGCCAGCTCACCGCCCGGGACAGCTAACACCGGGGAGCTGTTTTTT
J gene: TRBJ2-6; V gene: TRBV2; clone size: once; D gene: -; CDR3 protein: CASSEGHAGANVLTF; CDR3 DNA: TGTGCCAGCAGTGAAGGTCACGCAGGGGCCAACGTCCTGACTTTC
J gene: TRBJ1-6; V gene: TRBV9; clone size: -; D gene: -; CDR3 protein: CASSSSVKNSPLHF; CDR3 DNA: TGTGCCAGCAGCTCTTCCGTAAAGAATTCACCCCTCCACTTT
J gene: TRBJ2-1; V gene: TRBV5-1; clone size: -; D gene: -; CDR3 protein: CASSLLASGSYNEQFF; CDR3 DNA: TGCGCCAGCAGCCTTCTAGCTTCTGGATCCTACAATGAGCAGTTCTTC
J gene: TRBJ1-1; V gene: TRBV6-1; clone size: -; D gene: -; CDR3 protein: CASTWAGLNTEAFF; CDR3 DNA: TGTGCCAGCACTTGGGCAGGGCTGAACACTGAAGCTTTCTTT
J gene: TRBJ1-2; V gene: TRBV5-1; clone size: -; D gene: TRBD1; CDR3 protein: CASSSATGSGYTF; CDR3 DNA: TGCGCCAGCAGCTCAGCGACAGGGAGCGGCTACACCTTC
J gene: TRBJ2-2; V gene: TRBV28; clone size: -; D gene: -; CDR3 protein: CASSLGQPNTGELFF; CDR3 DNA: TGTGCCAGCAGTTTAGGACAGCCGAACACCGGGGAGCTGTTTTTT
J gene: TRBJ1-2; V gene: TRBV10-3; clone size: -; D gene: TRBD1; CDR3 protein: CAISEQGGFGGYTF; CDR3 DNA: TGTGCCATCAGTGAGCAGGGGGGATTCGGTGGCTACACCTTC
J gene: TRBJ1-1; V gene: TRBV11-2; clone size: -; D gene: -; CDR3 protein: CASSLGRKNTEAFF; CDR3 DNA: TGTGCCAGCAGCTTAGGTCGAAAGAACACTGAAGCTTTCTTT
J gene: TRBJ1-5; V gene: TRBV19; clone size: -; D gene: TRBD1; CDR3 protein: CASSIPDRGNQPQHF; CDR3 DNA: TGTGCCAGTAGTATTCCAGACAGGGGGAATCAGCCCCAGCATTTT
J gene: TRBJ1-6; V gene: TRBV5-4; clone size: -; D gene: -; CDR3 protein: CASSVGRPPLHF; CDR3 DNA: TGTGCCAGCAGCGTCGGGCGTCCACCCCTCCACTTT
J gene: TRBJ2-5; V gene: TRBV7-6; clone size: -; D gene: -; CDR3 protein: CASSFGTLQETQYF; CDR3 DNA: TGTGCCAGCAGCTTTGGGACTTTACAAGAGACCCAGTACTTC
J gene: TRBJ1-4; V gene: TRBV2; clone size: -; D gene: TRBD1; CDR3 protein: CATGQGGGEKLFF; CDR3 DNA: TGTGCCACCGGACAGGGAGGGGGCGAAAAACTGTTTTTT
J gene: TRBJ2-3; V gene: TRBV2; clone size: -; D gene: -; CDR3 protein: CASSEARGGLAADTQYF; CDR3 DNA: TGTGCCAGCAGTGAAGCTAGGGGCGGGCTAGCAGCAGATACGCAGTATTTT
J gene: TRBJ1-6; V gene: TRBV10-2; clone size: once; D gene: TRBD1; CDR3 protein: CASRGRTGADNSPLHF; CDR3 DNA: TGCGCCAGCAGGGGCCGGACAGGAGCTGATAATTCACCCCTCCACTTT
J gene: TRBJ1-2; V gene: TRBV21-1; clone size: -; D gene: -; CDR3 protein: CASSKDNHHNYGYTF; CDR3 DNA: TGTGCCAGCAGCAAAGACAACCACCATAACTATGGCTACACCTTC
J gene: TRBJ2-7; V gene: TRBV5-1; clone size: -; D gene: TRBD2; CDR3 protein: CASSFSGISQQGQYF; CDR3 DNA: TGCGCCAGCAGCTTTAGCGGGATATCCCAACAGGGGCAGTACTTC
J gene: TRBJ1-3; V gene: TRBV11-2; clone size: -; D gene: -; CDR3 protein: CASSFSQTSGSGNTIYF; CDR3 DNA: TGTGCCAGCAGCTTCAGTCAGACCTCAGGCTCTGGAAACACCATATATTTT
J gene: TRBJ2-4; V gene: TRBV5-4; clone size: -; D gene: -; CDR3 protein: CASSPETENIQYF; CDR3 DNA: TGTGCCAGCAGCCCCGAAACAGAAAACATTCAGTACTTC
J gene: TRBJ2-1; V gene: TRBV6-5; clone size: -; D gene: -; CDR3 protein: CASSASTGNEQFF; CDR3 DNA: TGTGCCAGCAGTGCCTCGACAGGCAATGAGCAGTTCTTC
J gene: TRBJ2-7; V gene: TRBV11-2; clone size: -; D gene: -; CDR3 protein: CASSFPEGYEQYF; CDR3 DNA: TGTGCCAGCAGCTTCCCGGAGGGTTACGAGCAGTACTTC
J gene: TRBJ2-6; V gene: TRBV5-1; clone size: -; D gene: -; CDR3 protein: CASSATAITSGANVLTF; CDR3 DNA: TGCGCCAGCAGCGCGACAGCGATAACCTCTGGGGCCAACGTCCTGACTTTC
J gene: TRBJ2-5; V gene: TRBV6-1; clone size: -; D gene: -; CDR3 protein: CASSEDRGFGTQYF; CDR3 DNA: TGTGCCAGCAGTGAAGATAGGGGGTTTGGGACCCAGTACTTC
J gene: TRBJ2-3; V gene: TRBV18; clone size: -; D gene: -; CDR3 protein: CASSPPGLTDTQYF; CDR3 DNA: TGTGCCAGCTCACCACCGGGTCTCACAGATACGCAGTATTTT
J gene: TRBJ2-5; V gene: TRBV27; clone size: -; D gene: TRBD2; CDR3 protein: CASSLLAGALETQYF; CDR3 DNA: TGTGCCAGCAGTTTACTAGCGGGAGCTCTGGAGACCCAGTACTTC
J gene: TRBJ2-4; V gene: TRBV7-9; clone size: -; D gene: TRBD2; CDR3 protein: CASSLAREREVNIQYF; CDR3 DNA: TGTGCCAGCAGCTTAGCGCGGGAGCGGGAGGTGAACATTCAGTACTTC
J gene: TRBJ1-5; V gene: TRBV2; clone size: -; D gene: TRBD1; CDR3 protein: CASRFSGTGGNQPQHF; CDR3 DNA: TGTGCCAGCAGGTTCTCAGGGACAGGGGGCAATCAGCCCCAGCATTTT
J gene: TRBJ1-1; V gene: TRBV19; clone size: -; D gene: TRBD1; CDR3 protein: CASAGQGLTEAFF; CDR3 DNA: TGTGCCAGTGCGGGACAGGGCTTGACTGAAGCTTTCTTT
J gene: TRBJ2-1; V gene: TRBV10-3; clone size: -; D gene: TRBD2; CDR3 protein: CAISVGSGNYNEQFF; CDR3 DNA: TGTGCCATCAGTGTTGGTAGCGGGAATTACAATGAGCAGTTCTTC
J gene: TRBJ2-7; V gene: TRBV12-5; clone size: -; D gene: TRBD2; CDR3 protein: CASGLGLAGAYEQYF; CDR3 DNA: TGTGCTAGTGGTTTGGGACTAGCGGGAGCCTACGAGCAGTACTTC
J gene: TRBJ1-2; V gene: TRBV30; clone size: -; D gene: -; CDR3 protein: CAWTPTALGYGYTF; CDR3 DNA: TGTGCCTGGACCCCGACTGCCCTGGGCTATGGCTACACCTTC
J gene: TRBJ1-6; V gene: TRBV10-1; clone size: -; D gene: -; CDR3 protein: CASRSPIRSSYNSPLHF; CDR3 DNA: TGCGCCAGCAGAAGCCCCATACGAAGCTCCTATAATTCACCCCTCCACTTT
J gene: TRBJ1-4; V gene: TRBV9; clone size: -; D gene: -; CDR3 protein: CASSVGGDPNEKLFF; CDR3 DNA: TGTGCCAGCAGCGTAGGCGGCGATCCTAATGAAAAACTGTTTTTT
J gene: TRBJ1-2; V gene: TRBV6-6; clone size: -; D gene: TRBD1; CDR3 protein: CASSSQPGQGDYGYTF; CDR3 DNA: TGTGCCAGCAGTTCACAACCGGGACAGGGTGACTATGGCTACACCTTC
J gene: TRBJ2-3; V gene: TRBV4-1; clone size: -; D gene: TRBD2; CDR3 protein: CASSPWASGALRLSTDTQYF; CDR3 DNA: TGCGCCAGCAGCCCCTGGGCTAGCGGAGCTCTTCGCCTTAGCACAGATACGCAGTATTTT